This entry is about one T cell receptor beta chain. Its target is unknown. Sequencing was performed with immunoSEQ multiplex PCR; in TCRdb, only in-frame clones are kept and a portion is missing. The sample carries about 30,000 clones, under 85% recorded once. These data originate in a study of STAT5B mutations in CD4+ large granular lymphocyte leukemia. The germline V and J ends were trimmed by 1 base and 2 bases, with 12 bases remaining between them. This CDR3 has 16 residues. Germline V gene sequence: CDR1 SGHVS, CDR2 FNYEAQ. Broader study findings: About 24% of private leukemic clonotypes occurred rarely in other patients' non-leukemic repertoires. Data were not HLA-matched across samples.

The chain joins TRBV7-6 to TRBJ1-3; D gene uncertain. The clonotype originates from a human donor in good health. The sample consisted of CD4+ T cells from blood buffy coats. The CDR3 here is CASSLDPRRAGNTIYF. The CDR3 region has the DNA TGTGCCAGCAGCTTAGACCCTCGGAGGGCTGGAAACACCATATATTTT. Full variable domain (rest looked up from reference TRBV7-6 and TRBJ1-3): GAGVSQSPRYKVTKRGQDVALRCDPISGHVSLYWYRQALGQGPEFLTYFNYEAQQDKSGLPNDRFSAERPEGSISTLTIQRTEQRDSAMYRCASSLDPRRAGNTIYFGEGSWLTVV.